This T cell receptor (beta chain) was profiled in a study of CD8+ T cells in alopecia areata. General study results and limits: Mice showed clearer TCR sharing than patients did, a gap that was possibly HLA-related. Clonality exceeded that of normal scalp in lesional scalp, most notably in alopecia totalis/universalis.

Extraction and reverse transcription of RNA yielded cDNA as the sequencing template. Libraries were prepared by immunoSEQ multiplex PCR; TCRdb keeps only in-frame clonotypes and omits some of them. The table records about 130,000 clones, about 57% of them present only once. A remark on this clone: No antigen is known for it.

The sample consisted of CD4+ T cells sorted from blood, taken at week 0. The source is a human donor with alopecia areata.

CDR3 loop: CASSQDKTSGSDTQYF. CDR3 sequence (DNA): TGCGCCAGCAGCCAAGATAAAACTAGCGGCTCAGATACGCAGTATTTT. The V gene is TRBV4-1, the J gene TRBJ2-3; 8 bases map to TRBD2. Trimming cost V 0 bases and J 4 bases; bases outside gene matches: 6. Germline V lookup: CDR1 MGHRA, CDR2 YSYEKL. This CDR3 spans 16 amino acids.